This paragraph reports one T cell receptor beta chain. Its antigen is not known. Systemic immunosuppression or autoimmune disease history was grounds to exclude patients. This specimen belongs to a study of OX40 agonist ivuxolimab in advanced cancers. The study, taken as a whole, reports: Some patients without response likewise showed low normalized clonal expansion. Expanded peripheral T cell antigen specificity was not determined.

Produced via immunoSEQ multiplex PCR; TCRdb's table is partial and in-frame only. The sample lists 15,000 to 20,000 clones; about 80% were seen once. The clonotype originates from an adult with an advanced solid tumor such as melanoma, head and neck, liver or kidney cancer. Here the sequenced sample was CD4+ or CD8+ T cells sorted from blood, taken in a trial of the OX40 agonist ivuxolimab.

The CDR3: CASNPPGTTYEQYF. DNA of the CDR3: TGTGCCAGCAACCCTCCCGGGACTACCTACGAGCAGTACTTC. This chain joins TRBV28 and TRBJ2-7; 7 nucleotides line up with TRBD2. Trimming took 7 bases from V and 2 from J; bases not matched to a gene: 8. The CDR3 consists of 14 residues. CDR1 is MDHEN, CDR2 SYDVKM, per germline.